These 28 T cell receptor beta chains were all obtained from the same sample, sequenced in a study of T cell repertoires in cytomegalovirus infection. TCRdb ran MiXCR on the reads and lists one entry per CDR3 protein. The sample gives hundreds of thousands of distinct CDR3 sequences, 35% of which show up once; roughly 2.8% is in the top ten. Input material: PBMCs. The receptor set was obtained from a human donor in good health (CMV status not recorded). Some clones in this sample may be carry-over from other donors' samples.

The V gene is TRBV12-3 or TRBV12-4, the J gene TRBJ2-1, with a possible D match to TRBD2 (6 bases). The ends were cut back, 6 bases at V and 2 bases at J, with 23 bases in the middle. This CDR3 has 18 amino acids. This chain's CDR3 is CASSPLSVERATYNEQFF. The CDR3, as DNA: TGTGCCAGCAGCCCCTTAAGCGTAGAGCGGGCCACCTACAATGAGCAGTTCTTC.

The CDR3 sequence is CASISEGGGYEQYF. CDR3 sequence (DNA): TGTGCCAGCATCTCAGAGGGGGGAGGTTACGAGCAGTACTTC. The chain has TRBV28 and TRBJ2-7; D could derive from TRBD1 or TRBD2 (6 bases each). This CDR3 is 14 amino acids long. The V end was cut by 7 bases, the J end by 4 bases, with 17 bases between. The germline CDR1 and CDR2 sequences are MDHEN and SYDVKM.

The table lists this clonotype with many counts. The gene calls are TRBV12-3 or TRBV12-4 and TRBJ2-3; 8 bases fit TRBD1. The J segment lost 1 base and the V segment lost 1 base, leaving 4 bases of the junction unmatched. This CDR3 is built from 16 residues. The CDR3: CASSLGGRGRTDTQYF. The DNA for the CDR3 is TGTGCCAGCAGTTTAGGGGGCAGGGGGCGCACAGATACGCAGTATTTT.

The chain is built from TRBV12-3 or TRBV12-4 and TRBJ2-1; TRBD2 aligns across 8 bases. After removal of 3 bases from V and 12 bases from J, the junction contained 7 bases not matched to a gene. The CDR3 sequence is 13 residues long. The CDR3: CASSLNRLAPQFF. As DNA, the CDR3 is TGTGCCAGCAGTTTGAACAGACTAGCGCCGCAGTTCTTC.

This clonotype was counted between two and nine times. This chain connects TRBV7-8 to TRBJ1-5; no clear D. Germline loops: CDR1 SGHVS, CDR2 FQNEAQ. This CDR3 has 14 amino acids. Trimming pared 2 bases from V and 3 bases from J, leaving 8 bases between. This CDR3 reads CASSLTGHNQPQHF. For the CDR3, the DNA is TGTGCCAGCAGCTTAACCGGGCACAATCAGCCCCAGCATTTT.

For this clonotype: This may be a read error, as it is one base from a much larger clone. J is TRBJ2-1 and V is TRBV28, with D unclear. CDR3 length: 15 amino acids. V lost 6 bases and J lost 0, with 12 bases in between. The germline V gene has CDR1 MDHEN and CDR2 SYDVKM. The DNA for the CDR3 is TGTGCCAGCAGCACCCTCGAAAGCTCCTACAATGAGCAGTTCTTC. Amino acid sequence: CASSTLESSYNEQFF. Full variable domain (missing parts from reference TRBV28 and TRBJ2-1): DVKVTQSSRYLVKRTGEKVFLECVQDMDHENMFWYRQDPGLGLRLIYFSYDVKMKEKGDIPEGYSVSREKKERFSLILESASTNQTSMYLCASSTLESSYNEQFFGPGTRLTVL.

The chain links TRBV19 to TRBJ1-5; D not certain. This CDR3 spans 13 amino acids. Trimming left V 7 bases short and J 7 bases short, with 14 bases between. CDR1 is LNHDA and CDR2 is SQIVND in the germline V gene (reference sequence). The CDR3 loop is CASIPQMGQPQHF. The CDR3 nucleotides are TGTGCCAGTATACCACAGATGGGACAGCCCCAGCATTTT.

The CDR3, as DNA: TGTGCCAGCAGTTCTCAGACAGAGACCCCGAAGAACACCGGGGAGCTGTTTTTT. This sequence encodes CASSSQTETPKNTGELFF. V and J are TRBV7-1 and TRBJ2-2, with D possibly being TRBD1 (5 bases). TRBV7-1 carries the ORF label, with uncertain function. With 6 bases removed from V and 1 base from J, the gap between germline ends came to 21 bases. The CDR3 sequence is 18 residues long.

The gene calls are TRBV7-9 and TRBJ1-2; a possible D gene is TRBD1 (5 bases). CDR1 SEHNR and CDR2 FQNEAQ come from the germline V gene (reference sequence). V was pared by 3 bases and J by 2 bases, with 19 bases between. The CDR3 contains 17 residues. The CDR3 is CASSFLGGGSENYGYTF. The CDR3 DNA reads TGTGCCAGCAGCTTCTTGGGGGGGGGGTCAGAGAACTATGGCTACACCTTC. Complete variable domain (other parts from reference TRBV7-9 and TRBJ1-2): DTGVSQNPRHKITKRGQNVTFRCDPISEHNRLYWYRQTLGQGPEFLTYFQNEAQLEKSRLLSDRFSAERPKGSFSTLEIQRTEQGDSAMYLCASSFLGGGSENYGYTFGSGTRLTVV.

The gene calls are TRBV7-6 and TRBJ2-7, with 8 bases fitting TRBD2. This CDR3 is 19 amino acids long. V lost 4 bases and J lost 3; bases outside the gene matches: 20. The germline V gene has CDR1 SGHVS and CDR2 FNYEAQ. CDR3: CASSSSPVVSGGFFYEQYF. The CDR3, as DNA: TGTGCCAGCAGCTCCTCACCGGTCGTATCGGGGGGGTTCTTCTACGAGCAGTACTTC.

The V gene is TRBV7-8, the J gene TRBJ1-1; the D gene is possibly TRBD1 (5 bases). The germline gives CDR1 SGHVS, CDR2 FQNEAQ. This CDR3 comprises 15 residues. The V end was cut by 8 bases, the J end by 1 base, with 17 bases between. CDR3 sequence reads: CASSPGGRGNTEAFF. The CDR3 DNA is TGTGCCAGCTCCCCCGGTGGAAGGGGGAACACTGAAGCTTTCTTT.

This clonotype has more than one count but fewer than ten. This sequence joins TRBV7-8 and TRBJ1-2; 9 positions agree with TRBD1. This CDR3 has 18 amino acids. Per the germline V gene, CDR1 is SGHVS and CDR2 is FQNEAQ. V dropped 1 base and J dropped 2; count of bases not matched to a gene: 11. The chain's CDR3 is CASSLGGDRVIPNYGYTF. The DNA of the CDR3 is TGTGCCAGCAGCTTAGGGGGGGACAGGGTAATTCCCAACTATGGCTACACCTTC.

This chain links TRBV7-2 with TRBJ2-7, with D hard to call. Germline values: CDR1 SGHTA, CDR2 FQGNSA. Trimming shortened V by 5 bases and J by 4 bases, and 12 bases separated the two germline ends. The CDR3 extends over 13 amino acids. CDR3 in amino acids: CASSPRAIYEQYF. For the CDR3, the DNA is TGTGCCAGCAGCCCCCGGGCCATTTACGAGCAGTACTTC.

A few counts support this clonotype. The CDR3 loop is CASSPPGTGRIGGYTF. The CDR3 nucleotides are TGTGCCAGCTCACCACCGGGGACAGGGAGAATTGGTGGCTACACCTTC. The rearrangement links TRBV18 to TRBJ1-2; 9 bases align to TRBD1. J was trimmed by 7 bases and V by 0 bases; bases with no gene match: 9. The CDR3 sequence is 16 residues long. The germline gives CDR1 KGHSH, CDR2 LQKENI.

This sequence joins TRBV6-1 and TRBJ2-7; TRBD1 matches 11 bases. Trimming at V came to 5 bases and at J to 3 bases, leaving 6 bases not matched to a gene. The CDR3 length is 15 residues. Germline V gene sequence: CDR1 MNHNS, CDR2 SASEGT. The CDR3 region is CASSPTGTGGYEQYF. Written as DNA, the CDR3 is TGTGCCAGCAGTCCTACCGGGACAGGGGGCTACGAGCAGTACTTC.

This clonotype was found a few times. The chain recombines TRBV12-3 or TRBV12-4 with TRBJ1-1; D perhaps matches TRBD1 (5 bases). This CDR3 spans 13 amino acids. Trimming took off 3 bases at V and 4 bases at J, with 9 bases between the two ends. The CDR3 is CASSFGRVTEAFF. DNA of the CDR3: TGTGCCAGCAGTTTCGGCAGGGTCACTGAAGCTTTCTTT.

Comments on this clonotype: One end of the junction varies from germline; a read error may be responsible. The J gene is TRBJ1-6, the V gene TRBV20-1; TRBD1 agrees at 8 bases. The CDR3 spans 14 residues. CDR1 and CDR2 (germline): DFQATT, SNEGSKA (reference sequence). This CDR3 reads CSAHGQGSNSHLHF. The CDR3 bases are TGCAGTGCCCACGGACAGGGTTCTAATTCACACCTCCACTTT.

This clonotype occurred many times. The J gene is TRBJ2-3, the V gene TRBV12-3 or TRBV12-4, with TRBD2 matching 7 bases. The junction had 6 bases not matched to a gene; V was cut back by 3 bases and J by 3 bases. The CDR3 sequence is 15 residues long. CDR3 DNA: TGTGCCAGCAGTTTTGGCGGGAGTGGTACAGATACGCAGTATTTT. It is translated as CASSFGGSGTDTQYF.

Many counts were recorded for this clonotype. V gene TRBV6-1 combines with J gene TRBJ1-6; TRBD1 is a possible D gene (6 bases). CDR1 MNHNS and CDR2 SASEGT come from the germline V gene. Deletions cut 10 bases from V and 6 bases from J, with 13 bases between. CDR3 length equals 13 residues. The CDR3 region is CATTGTVNSPLHF. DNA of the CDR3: TGTGCCACCACAGGGACGGTTAATTCACCCCTCCACTTT.

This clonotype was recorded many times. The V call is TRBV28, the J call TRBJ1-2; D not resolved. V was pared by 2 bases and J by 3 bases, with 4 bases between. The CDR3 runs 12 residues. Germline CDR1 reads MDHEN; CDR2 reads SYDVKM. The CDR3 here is CASSLGYYGYTF. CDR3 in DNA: TGTGCCAGCAGTTTAGGGTACTATGGCTACACCTTC.

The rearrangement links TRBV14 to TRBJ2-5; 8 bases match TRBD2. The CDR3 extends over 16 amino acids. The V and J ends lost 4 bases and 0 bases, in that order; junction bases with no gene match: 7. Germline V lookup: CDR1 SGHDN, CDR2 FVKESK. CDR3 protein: CASSRRGGGYQETQYF. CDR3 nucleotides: TGTGCCAGCAGCCGGCGTGGCGGGGGGTACCAAGAGACCCAGTACTTC.

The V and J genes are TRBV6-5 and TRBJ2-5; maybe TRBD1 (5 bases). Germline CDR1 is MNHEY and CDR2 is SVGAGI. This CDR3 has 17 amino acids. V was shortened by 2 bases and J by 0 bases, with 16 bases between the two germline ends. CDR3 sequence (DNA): TGTGCCAGCAGTTACCATAGGTTCAGGGAAAACCAAGAGACCCAGTACTTC. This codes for CASSYHRFRENQETQYF.

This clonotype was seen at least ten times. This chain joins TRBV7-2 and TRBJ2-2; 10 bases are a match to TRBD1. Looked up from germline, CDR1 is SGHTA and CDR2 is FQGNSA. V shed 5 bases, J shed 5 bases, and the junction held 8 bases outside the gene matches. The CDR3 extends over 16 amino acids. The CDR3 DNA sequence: TGTGCCAGCAGCCAAACCGGGACAGGGGTGACCGGGGAGCTGTTTTTT. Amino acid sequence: CASSQTGTGVTGELFF. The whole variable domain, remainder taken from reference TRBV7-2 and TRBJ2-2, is GAGVSQSPSNKVTEKGKDVELRCDPISGHTALYWYRQSLGQGLEFLIYFQGNSAPDKSGLPSDRFSAERTGGSVSTLTIQRTQQEDSAVYLCASSQTGTGVTGELFFGEGSRLTVL.

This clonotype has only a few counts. The CDR3: CASSYGGASTEAFF. The CDR3 DNA follows: TGTGCCAGCAGTTACGGAGGCGCGTCCACTGAAGCTTTCTTT. The V gene is TRBV28, the J gene TRBJ1-1; D call uncertain. V lost 4 bases, J lost 4 bases, and 13 bases lay in between. This CDR3 is built from 14 residues. Germline V gene sequence: CDR1 MDHEN, CDR2 SYDVKM.

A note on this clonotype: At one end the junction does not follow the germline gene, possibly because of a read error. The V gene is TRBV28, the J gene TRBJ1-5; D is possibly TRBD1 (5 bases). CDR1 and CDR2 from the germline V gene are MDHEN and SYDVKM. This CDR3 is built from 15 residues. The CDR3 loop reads CASSFSGGRGQPQHF. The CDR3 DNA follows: TGTGCCAGCAGTTTTTCCGGGGGACGGGGTCAGCCTCAGCATTTT.

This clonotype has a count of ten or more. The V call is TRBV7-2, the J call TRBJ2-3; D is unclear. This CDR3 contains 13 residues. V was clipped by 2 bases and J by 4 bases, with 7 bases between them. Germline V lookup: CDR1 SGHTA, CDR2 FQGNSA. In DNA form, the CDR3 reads TGTGCCAGCAGCTTATCCCCGCCAGATACGCAGTATTTT. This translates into CASSLSPPDTQYF.

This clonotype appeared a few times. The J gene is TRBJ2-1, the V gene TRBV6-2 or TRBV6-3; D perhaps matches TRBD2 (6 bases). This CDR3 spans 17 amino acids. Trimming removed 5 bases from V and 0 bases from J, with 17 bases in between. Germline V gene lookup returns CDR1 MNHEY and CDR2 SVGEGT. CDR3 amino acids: CASSGHPGLSSYNEQFF. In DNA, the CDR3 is TGTGCCAGCAGTGGTCATCCGGGACTGAGCTCCTACAATGAGCAGTTCTTC.

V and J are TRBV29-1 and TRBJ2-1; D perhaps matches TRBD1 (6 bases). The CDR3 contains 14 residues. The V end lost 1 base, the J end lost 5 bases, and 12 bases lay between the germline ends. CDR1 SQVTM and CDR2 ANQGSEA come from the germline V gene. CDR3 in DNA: TGCAGCGTTGAAGGAGGGGGTAGTGACAATGAGCAGTTCTTC. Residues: CSVEGGGSDNEQFF.